This TCR beta chain originates from a study of blood T cell repertoires in COVID-19. About the study: Acute-phase and convalescent COVID-19 samples originated in the United States, Italy and Spain. Sources were T cells, B-cell-depleted T cells, or PBMCs; the material itself was cDNA or gDNA.

Original data processing: For nucleated cells, counts were estimated from reference gene primer amplification. Produced via immunoSEQ multiplex PCR; TCRdb's table is partial and in-frame only. That table supplies the V and J calls and clone size; D and trimming were determined from the DNA. The sample shows approximately 76,000 clones, 88% of them seen only once. Germline CDR1 and CDR2: SGHTA and FQGTGA. This CDR3 comprises 13 residues. Between the trimmed V and J ends, which lost 5 bases and 0 bases, there was a span of 7 bases. The V gene is TRBV7-3, the J gene TRBJ1-1; D is possibly TRBD1 (5 bases). The source material was peripheral blood. This TCR was recovered from a human donor in a cohort sampled during active COVID-19. CDR3 bases: TGTGCCAGCAGCCGGGGGTTGAACACTGAAGCTTTCTTT. As protein: CASSRGLNTEAFF.